Listed below are T cell receptor beta chains from one sample, sequenced in a study of T cell repertoires in ileal Crohn's disease. The protocol was immunoSEQ multiplex PCR, while the TCRdb copy is restricted to in-frame clones and leaves out a portion. This table has some 14,000 clones, roughly 79% appearing once. Sequenced input: ileal tissue. The receptors were sampled from an adult with Crohn's disease. CDR3s include the opening cysteine and the closing phenylalanine or tryptophan. Each record gives: V gene, CDR3 length, clone size, J gene, D gene, CDR3 protein, CDR3 DNA. A D gene is named only where the DNA matches it firmly. Expanded clones get a size class; other rows say once, few or many, or leave the size out.

>TRBV2|14|few|TRBJ1-3|.
CASQVGYSGNTIYF
TGTGCCAGTCAAGTGGGCTACTCTGGAAACACCATATATTTT
>TRBV9|14|.|TRBJ2-5|.
CASSEMGAEETQYF
TGTGCCAGCAGCGAGATGGGGGCTGAAGAGACCCAGTACTTC
>TRBV5-1|15|once|TRBJ1-5|TRBD1
CASSLQGAKGQPQHF
TGCGCCAGCAGCTTGCAGGGGGCAAAGGGTCAGCCCCAGCATTTT
>TRBV5-1|11|few|TRBJ2-7|.
CASSPGYEQYF
TGCGCCAGCAGCCCCGGGTACGAGCAGTACTTC
>TRBV5-8|14|.|TRBJ2-2|TRBD1
CASRLAQGVGELFF
TGTGCCAGCAGGCTGGCACAGGGGGTCGGGGAGCTGTTTTTT
>TRBV5-1|18|.|TRBJ2-5|.
CASSQTTNQWLAGETQYF
TGCGCCAGCAGCCAAACAACGAACCAGTGGCTAGCTGGAGAGACCCAGTACTTC
>TRBV7-7|12|.|TRBJ2-1|.
CASSPTGNEQFF
TGTGCCAGCAGCCCCACCGGGAATGAGCAGTTCTTC
>TRBV5-6|15|few|TRBJ2-3|TRBD1
CASSGTGMSTDTQYF
TGTGCCAGCAGTGGGACAGGGATGAGCACAGATACGCAGTATTTT
>TRBV25-1|15|.|TRBJ1-3|TRBD1
CASSEYRGLGNTIYF
TGTGCCAGCAGTGAATACAGGGGGCTCGGAAACACCATATATTTT
>TRBV7-6|17|once|TRBJ1-3|TRBD1
CASSLGDRGLSGNTIYF
TGTGCCAGCAGCTTAGGGGACAGGGGACTCTCTGGAAACACCATATATTTT
>TRBV7-9|12|.|TRBJ2-1|.
CASSLGDIGEFF
TGTGCCAGCAGCTTAGGGGACATCGGTGAGTTCTTC
>TRBV18|13|.|TRBJ1-4|.
CASSRNREEKLFF
TGTGCCAGCTCACGCAACAGGGAGGAAAAACTGTTTTTT
>TRBV5-1|13|.|TRBJ2-3|.
CASSSLAPDTQYF
TGCGCCAGCAGTTCGCTAGCCCCAGATACGCAGTATTTT
>TRBV5-5|14|once|TRBJ1-2|TRBD1
CASSAPGGFYGYTF
TGTGCCAGCAGCGCCCCAGGGGGCTTCTATGGCTACACCTTC
>TRBV7-8|15|few|TRBJ1-1|TRBD1
CASSSTQGLNTEAFF
TGTGCCAGCAGCTCTACACAGGGGCTGAACACTGAAGCTTTCTTT